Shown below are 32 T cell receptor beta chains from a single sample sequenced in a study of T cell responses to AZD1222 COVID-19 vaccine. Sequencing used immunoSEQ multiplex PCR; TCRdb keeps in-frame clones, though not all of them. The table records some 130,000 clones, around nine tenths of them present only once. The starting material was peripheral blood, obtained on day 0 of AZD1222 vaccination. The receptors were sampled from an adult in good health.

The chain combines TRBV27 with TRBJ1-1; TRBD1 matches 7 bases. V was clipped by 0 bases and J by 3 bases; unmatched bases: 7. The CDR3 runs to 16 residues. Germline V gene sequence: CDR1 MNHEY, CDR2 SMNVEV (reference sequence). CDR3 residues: CASSLSGGAGDTEAFF. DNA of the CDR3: TGTGCCAGCAGTTTATCAGGGGGCGCGGGGGACACTGAAGCTTTCTTT.

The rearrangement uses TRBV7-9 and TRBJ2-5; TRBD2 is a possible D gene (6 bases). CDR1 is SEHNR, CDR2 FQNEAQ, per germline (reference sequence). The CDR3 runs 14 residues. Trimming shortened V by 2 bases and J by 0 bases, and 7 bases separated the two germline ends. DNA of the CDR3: TGTGCCAGCAGCTTATTAGCGGACCAAGAGACCCAGTACTTC. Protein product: CASSLLADQETQYF.

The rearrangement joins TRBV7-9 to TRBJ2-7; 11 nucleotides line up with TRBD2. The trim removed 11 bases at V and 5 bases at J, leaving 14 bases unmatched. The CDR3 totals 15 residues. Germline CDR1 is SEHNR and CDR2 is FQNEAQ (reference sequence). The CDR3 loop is CAGARRLAGLDEQYF. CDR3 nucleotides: TGTGCCGGGGCGCGGAGACTAGCGGGATTGGACGAGCAGTACTTC.

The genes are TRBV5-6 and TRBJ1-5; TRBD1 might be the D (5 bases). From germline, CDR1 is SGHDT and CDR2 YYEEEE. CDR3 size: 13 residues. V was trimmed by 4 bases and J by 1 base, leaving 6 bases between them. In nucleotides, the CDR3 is TGTGCCAGCAGCCCAGGGAGCAATCAGCCCCAGCATTTT. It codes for CASSPGSNQPQHF.

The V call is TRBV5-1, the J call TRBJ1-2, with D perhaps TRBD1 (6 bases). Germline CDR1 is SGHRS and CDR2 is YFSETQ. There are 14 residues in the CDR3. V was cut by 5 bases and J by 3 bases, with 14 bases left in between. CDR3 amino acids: CASSLRQADYGYTF. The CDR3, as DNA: TGCGCCAGCAGTCTTAGACAGGCCGACTATGGCTACACCTTC. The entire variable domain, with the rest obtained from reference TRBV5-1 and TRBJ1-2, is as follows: KAGVTQTPRYLIKTRGQQVTLSCSPISGHRSVSWYQQTPGQGLQFLFEYFSETQRNKGNFPGRFSGRQFSNSRSEMNVSTLELGDSALYLCASSLRQADYGYTFGSGTRLTVV.

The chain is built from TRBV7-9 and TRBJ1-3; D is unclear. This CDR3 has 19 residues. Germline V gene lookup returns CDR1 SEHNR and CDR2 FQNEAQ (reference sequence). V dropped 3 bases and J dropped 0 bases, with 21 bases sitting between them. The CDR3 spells CASSFDGWLLGNSGNTIYF. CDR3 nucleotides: TGTGCCAGCAGCTTCGACGGTTGGCTCTTGGGGAACTCTGGAAACACCATATATTTT. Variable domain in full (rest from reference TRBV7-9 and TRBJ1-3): DTGVSQNPRHKITKRGQNVTFRCDPISEHNRLYWYRQTLGQGPEFLTYFQNEAQLEKSRLLSDRFSAERPKGSFSTLEIQRTEQGDSAMYLCASSFDGWLLGNSGNTIYFGEGSWLTVV.

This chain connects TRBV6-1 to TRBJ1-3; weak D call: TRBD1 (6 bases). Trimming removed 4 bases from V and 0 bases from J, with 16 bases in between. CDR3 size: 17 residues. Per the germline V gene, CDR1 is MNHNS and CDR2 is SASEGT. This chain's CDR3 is CASSVLQGQPSGNTIYF. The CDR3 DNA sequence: TGTGCCAGCAGTGTCCTTCAGGGGCAACCCTCTGGAAACACCATATATTTT.

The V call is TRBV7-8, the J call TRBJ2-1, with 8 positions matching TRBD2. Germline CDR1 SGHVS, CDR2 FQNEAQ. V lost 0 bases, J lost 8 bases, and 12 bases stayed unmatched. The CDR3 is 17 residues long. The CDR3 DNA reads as TGTGCCAGCAGCTTAGCCCCTGTGGCGGGGGGTTTGTATGAGCAGTTCTTC. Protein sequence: CASSLAPVAGGLYEQFF.

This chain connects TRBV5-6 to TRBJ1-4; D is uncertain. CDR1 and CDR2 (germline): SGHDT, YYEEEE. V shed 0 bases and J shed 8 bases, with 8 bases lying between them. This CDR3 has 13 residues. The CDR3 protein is CASSLVAAEKLFF. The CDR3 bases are TGTGCCAGCAGCTTGGTGGCGGCAGAAAAACTGTTTTTT.

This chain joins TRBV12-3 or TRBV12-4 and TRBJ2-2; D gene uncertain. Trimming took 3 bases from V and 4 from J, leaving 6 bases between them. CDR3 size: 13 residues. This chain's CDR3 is CASSFSATGELFF. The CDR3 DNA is TGTGCCAGCAGTTTTTCCGCCACCGGGGAGCTGTTTTTT.

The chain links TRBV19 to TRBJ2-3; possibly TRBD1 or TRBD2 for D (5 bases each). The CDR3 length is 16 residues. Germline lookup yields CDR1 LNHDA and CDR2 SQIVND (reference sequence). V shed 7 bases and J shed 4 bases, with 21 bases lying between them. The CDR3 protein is CASTLDGRVSADTQYF. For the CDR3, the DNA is TGTGCCAGTACCCTAGATGGCAGGGTTAGCGCAGATACGCAGTATTTT.

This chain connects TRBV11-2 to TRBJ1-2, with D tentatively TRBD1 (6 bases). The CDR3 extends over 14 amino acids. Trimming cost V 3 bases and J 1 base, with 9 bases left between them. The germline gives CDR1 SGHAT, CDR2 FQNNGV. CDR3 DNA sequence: TGTGCCAGCAGCTTGGGACACAGTAACTATGGCTACACCTTC. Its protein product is CASSLGHSNYGYTF.

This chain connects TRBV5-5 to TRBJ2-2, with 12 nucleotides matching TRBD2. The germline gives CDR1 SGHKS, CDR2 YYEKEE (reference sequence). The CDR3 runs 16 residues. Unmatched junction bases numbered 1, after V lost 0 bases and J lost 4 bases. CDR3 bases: TGTGCCAGCAGCTTGGGACTAGCGGGAGCCACCGGGGAGCTGTTTTTT. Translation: CASSLGLAGATGELFF.

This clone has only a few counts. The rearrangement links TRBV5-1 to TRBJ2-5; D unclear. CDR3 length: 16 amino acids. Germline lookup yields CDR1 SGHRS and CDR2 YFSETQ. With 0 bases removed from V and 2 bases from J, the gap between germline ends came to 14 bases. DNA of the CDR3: TGCGCCAGCAGCTTGGGTTCGGCAGGAGCTCAAGAGACCCAGTACTTC. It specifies CASSLGSAGAQETQYF.

DNA of the CDR3: TGTGCCAGCAGCCCCCGGACTAGCGGTTACAATGAGCAGTTCTTC. It translates to CASSPRTSGYNEQFF. This chain connects TRBV9 to TRBJ2-1; 10 nucleotides agree with TRBD2. Trimming took 4 bases from V and 4 from J; bases not matched to a gene: 5. This CDR3 is built from 15 residues. In germline, CDR1 is SGDLS, CDR2 YYNGEE. The whole variable domain, remainder taken from reference TRBV9 and TRBJ2-1, is DSGVTQTPKHLITATGQRVTLRCSPRSGDLSVYWYQQSLDQGLQFLIQYYNGEERAKGNILERFSAQQFPDLHSELNLSSLELGDSALYFCASSPRTSGYNEQFFGPGTRLTVL.

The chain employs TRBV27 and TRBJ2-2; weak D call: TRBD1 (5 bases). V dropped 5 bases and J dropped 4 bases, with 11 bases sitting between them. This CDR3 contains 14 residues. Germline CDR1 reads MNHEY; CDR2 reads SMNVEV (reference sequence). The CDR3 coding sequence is TGTGCCAGCAGTCTAGGACATACCACCGGGGAGCTGTTTTTT. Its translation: CASSLGHTTGELFF.

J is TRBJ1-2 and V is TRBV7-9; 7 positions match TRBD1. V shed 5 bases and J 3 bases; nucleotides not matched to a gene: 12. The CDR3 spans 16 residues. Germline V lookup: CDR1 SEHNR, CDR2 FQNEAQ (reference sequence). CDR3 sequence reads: CASSKDRKIDHYGYTF. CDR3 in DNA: TGTGCCAGCAGCAAGGACAGGAAAATAGATCACTATGGCTACACCTTC. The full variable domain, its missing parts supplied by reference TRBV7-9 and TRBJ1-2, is DTGVSQNPRHKITKRGQNVTFRCDPISEHNRLYWYRQTLGQGPEFLTYFQNEAQLEKSRLLSDRFSAERPKGSFSTLEIQRTEQGDSAMYLCASSKDRKIDHYGYTFGSGTRLTVV.

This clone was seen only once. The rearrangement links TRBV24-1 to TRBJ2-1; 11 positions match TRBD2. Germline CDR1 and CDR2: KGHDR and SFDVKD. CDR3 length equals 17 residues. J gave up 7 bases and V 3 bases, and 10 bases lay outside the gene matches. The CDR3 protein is CATSDRGASGRHNEQFF. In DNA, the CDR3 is TGTGCCACCAGTGATCGAGGGGCTAGCGGGAGGCATAATGAGCAGTTCTTC.

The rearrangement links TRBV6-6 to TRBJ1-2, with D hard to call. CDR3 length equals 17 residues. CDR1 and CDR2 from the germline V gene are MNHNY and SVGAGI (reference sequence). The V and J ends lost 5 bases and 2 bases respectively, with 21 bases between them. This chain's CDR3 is CASSPPRGREVNYGYTF. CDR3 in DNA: TGTGCCAGCAGTCCGCCGCGGGGTAGGGAAGTCAACTATGGCTACACCTTC.

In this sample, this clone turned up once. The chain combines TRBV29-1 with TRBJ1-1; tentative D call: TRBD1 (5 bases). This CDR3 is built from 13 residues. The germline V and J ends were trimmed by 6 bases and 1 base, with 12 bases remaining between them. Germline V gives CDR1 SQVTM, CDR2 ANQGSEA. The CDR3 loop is CSVRGGSNTEAFF. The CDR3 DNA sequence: TGCAGCGTCCGGGGGGGGTCGAACACTGAAGCTTTCTTT.

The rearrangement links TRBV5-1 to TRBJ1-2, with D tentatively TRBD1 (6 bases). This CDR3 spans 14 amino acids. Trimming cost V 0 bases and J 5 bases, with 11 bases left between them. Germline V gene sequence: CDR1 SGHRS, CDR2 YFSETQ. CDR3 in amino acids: CASSLDGQSYGYTF. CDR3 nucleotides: TGCGCCAGCAGCTTGGACGGACAGTCTTATGGCTACACCTTC.

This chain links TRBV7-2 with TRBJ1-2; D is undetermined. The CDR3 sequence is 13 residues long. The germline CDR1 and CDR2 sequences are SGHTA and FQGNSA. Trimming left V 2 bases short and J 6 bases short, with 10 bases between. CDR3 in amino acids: CASSLLEPDGYTF. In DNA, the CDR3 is TGTGCCAGCAGCTTATTGGAACCGGATGGCTACACCTTC.

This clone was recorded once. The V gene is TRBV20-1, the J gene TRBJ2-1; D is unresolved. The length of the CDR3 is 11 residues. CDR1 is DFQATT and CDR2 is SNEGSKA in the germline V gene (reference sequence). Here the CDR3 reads CRAWGRNEQFF. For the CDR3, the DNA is TGCAGGGCTTGGGGTCGCAATGAGCAGTTCTTC.

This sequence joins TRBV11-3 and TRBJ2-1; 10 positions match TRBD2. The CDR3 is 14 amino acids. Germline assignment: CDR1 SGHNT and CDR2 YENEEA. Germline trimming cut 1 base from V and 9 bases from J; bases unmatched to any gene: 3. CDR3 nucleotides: TGTGCCAGCAGCTTAGGAGTAGCGGGAGGTGAGCAGTTCTTC. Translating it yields CASSLGVAGGEQFF.

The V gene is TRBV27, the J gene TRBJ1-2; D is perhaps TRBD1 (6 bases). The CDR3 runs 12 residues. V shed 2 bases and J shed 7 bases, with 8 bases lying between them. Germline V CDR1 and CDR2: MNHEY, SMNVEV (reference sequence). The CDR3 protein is CASSLAGVGYTF. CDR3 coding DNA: TGTGCCAGCAGTTTAGCAGGGGTTGGCTACACCTTC.

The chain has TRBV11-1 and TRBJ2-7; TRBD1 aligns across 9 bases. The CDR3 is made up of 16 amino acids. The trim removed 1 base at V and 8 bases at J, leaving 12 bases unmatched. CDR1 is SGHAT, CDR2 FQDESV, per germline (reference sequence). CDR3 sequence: CASSLEDRGWLGKQYF. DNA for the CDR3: TGTGCCAGCAGCTTAGAGGACAGGGGATGGCTTGGGAAGCAGTACTTC. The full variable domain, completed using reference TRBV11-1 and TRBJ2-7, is EAEVAQSPRYKITEKSQAVAFWCDPISGHATLYWYRQILGQGPELLVQFQDESVVDDSQLPKDRFSAERLKGVDSTLKIQPAELGDSAMYLCASSLEDRGWLGKQYFGPGTRLTVT.

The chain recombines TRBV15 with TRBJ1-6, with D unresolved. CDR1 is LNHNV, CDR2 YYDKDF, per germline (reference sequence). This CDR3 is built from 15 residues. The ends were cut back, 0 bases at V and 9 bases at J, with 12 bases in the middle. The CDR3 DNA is TGTGCCACCAGCAGAGATGCAGGAACGGGTTCACCCCTCCACTTT. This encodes CATSRDAGTGSPLHF.

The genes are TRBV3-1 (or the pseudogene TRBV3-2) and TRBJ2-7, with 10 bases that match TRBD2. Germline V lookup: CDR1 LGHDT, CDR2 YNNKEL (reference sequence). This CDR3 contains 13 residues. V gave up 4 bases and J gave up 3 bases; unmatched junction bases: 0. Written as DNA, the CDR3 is TGTGCCAGCAGCCGGACTAGCGGCTACGAGCAGTACTTC. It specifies CASSRTSGYEQYF.

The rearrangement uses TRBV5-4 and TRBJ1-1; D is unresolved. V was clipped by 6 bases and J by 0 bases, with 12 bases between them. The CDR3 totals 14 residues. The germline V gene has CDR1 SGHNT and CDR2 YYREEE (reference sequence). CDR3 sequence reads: CASTPRGVNTEAFF. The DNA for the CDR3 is TGTGCCAGCACCCCACGCGGAGTGAACACTGAAGCTTTCTTT. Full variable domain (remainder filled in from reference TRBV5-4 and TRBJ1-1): ETGVTQSPTHLIKTRGQQVTLRCSSQSGHNTVSWYQQALGQGPQFIFQYYREEENGRGNFPPRFSGLQFPNYSSELNVNALELDDSALYLCASTPRGVNTEAFFGQGTRLTVV.

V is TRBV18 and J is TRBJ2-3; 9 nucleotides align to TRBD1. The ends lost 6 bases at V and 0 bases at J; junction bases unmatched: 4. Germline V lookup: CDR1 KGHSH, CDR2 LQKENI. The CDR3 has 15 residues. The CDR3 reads CASSSTGGSTDTQYF. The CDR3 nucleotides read TGTGCCAGCTCCTCGACAGGGGGTAGCACAGATACGCAGTATTTT.

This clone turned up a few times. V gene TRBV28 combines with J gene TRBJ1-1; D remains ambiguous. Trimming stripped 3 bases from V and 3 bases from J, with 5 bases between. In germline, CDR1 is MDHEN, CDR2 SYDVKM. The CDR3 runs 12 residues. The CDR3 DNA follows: TGTGCCAGCAGTTTGGGGTACACTGAAGCTTTCTTT. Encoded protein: CASSLGYTEAFF.

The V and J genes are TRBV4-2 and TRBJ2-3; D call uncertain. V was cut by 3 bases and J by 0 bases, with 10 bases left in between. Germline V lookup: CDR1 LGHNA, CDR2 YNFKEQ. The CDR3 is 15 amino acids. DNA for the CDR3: TGTGCCAGCAGCCATTCGATGTCTAGCACAGATACGCAGTATTTT. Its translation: CASSHSMSSTDTQYF.